The TCR beta chain described here comes from a study of shared T cell receptors in the human thymus. The protocol was immunoSEQ multiplex PCR, while the TCRdb copy is restricted to in-frame clones and leaves out a portion. Here the sample spans roughly 550,000 clones, around 78% being singletons. The CDR3 covers 14 residues. V was cut by 6 bases and J by 0 bases, with 11 bases left in between. Germline V gene sequence: CDR1 MNHEY, CDR2 SMNVEV (reference sequence). These data were also filed under a second study, of human thymus T cells. As reported in that work: Among the donors, all were healthy Finnish infants having corrective surgery for congenital heart defects. Thymus tissue was removed during corrective cardiac surgery. There appeared to be biased usage of V and J genes in thymic and blood repertoires.

V is TRBV27 and J is TRBJ2-5; maybe TRBD1 (6 bases). The source is a boy under two years old with a congenital heart defect. The specimen sequenced was thymocytes. In DNA, the CDR3 is TGTGCCAGCAGCCGAAGGGGGTACCAAGAGACCCAGTACTTC. Encoded protein: CASSRRGYQETQYF.